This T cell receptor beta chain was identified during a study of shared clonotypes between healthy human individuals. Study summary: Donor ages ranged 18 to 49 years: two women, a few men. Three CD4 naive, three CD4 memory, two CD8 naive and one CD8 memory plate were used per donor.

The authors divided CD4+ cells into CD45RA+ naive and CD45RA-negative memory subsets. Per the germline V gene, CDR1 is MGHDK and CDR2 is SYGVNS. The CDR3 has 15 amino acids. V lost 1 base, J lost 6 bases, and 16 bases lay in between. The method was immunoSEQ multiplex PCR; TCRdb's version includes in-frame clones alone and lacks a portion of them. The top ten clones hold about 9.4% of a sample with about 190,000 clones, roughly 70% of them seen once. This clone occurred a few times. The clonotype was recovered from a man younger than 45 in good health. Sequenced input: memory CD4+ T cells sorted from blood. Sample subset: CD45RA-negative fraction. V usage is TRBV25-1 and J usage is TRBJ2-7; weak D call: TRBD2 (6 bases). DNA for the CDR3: TGTGCCAGCAGTGAATTGGGTGGCGGGATAACCGAGCAGTACTTC. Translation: CASSELGGGITEQYF.